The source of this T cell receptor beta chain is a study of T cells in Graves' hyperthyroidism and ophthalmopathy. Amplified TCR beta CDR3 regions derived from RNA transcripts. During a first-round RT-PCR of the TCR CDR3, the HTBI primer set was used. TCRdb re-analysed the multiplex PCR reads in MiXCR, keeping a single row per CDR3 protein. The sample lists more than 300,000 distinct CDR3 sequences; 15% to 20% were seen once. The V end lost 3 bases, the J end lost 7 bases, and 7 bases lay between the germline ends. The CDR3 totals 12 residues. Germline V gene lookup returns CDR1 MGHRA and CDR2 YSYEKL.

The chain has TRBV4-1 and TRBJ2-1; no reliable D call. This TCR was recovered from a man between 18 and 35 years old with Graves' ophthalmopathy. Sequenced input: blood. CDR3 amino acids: CASSHTQNEQFF. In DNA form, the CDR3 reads TGCGCCAGCAGCCACACTCAAAATGAGCAGTTCTTC.